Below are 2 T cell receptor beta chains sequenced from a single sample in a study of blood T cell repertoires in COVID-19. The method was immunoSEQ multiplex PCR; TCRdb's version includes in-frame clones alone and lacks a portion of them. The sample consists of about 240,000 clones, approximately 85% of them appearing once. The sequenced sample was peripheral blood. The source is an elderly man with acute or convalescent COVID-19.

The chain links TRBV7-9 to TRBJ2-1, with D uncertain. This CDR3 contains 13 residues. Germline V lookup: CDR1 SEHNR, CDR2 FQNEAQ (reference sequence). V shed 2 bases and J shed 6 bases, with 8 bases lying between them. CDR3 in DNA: TGTGCCAGCAGCTTACTGGCCGTCAATGAGCAGTTCTTC. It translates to CASSLLAVNEQFF.

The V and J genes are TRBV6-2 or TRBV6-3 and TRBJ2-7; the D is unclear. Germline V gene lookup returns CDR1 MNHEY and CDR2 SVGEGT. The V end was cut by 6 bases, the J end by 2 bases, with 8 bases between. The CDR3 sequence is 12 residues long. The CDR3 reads CASSLTTYEQYF. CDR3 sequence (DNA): TGTGCCAGCAGCCTGACAACCTACGAGCAGTACTTC.